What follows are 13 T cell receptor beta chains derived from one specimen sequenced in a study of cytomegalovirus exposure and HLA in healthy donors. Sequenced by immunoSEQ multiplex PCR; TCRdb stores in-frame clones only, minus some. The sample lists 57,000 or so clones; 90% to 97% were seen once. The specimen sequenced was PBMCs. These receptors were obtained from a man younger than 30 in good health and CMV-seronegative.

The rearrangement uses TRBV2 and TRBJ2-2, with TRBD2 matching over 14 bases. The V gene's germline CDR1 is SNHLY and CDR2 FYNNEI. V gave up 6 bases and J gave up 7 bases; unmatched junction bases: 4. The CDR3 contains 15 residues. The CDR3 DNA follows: TGTGCCAGCAGATCGACTAGCGGGGGGGTCGGGGAGCTGTTTTTT. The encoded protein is CASRSTSGGVGELFF.

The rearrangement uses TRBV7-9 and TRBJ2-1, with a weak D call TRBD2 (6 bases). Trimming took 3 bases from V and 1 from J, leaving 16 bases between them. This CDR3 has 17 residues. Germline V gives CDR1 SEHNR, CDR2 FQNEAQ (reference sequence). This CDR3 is CASSFGAGILSYNEQFF. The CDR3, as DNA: TGTGCCAGCAGCTTTGGGGCGGGGATCCTTTCCTACAATGAGCAGTTCTTC.

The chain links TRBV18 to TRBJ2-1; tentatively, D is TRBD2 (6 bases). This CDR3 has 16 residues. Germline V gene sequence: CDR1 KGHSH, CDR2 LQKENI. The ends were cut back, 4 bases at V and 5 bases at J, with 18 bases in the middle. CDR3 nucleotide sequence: TGTGCCAGCTCACTATCCCGGGGCACGGGGGACAATGAGCAGTTCTTC. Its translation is CASSLSRGTGDNEQFF.

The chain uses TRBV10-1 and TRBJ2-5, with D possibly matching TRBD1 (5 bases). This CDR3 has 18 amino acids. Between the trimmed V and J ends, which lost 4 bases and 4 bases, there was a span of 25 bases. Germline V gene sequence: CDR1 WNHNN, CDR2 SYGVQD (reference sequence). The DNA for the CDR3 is TGCGCCAGCAGTGTGATGAAGTGGACATGTAGAAAATTAGAGACCCAGTACTTC. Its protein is CASSVMKWTCRKLETQYF.

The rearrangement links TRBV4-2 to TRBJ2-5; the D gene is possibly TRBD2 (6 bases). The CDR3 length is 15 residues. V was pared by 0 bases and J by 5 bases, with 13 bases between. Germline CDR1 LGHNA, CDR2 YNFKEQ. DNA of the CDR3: TGTGCCAGCAGCCAAGATCAAGCGGAGGGGGAGACCCAGTACTTC. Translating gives CASSQDQAEGETQYF.

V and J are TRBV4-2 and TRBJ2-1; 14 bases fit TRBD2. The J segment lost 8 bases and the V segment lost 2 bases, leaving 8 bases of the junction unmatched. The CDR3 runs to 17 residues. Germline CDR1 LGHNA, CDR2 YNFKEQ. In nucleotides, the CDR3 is TGTGCCAGCAGCCAATTTACCGGGACTAGCGGGAGTCATGAGCAGTTCTTC. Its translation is CASSQFTGTSGSHEQFF.

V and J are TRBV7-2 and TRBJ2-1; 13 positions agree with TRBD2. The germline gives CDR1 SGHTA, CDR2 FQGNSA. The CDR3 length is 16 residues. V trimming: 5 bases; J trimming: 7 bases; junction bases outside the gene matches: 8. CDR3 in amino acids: CASSLGLAGTGNEQFF. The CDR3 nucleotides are TGTGCCAGCAGCCTGGGACTAGCGGGAACGGGGAATGAGCAGTTCTTC.

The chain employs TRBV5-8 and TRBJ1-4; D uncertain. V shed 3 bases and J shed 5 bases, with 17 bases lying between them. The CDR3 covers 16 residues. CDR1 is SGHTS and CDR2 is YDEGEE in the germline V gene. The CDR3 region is CASSSLTRVSNEKLFF. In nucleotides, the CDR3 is TGTGCCAGCAGCTCCCTGACGAGGGTTTCCAATGAAAAACTGTTTTTT.

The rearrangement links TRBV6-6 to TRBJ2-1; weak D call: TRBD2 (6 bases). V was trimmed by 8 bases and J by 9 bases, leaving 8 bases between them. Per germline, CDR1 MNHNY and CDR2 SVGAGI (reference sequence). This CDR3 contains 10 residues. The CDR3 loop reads CASRGVEQFF. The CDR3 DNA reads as TGTGCCAGCCGCGGGGTTGAGCAGTTCTTC.

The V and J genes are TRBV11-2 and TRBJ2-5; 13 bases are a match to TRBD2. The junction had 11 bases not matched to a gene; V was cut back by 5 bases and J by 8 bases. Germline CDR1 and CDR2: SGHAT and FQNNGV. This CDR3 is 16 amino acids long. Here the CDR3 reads CASSHTSGRVILTQYF. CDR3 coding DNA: TGTGCCAGCAGCCATACTAGCGGGAGGGTCATTTTAACCCAGTACTTC.

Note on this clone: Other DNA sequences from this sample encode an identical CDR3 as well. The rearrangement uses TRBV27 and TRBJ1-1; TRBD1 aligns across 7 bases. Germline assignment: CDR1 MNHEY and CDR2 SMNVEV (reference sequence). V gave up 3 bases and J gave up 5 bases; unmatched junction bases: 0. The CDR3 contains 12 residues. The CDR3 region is CASSLTGTEAFF. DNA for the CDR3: TGTGCCAGCAGTTTGACAGGGACTGAAGCTTTCTTT.

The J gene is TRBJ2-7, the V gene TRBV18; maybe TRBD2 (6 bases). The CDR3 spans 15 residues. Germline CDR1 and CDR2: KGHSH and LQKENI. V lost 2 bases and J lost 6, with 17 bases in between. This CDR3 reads CASSPRVADASEQYF. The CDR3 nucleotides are TGTGCCAGCTCACCAAGAGTAGCGGACGCTAGCGAGCAGTACTTC.

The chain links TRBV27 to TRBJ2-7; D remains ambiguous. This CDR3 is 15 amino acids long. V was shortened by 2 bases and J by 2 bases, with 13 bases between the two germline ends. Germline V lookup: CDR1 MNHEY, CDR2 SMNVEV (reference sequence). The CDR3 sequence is CASSLNAGFAYEQYF. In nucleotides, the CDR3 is TGTGCCAGCAGTTTAAATGCTGGCTTCGCCTACGAGCAGTACTTC.